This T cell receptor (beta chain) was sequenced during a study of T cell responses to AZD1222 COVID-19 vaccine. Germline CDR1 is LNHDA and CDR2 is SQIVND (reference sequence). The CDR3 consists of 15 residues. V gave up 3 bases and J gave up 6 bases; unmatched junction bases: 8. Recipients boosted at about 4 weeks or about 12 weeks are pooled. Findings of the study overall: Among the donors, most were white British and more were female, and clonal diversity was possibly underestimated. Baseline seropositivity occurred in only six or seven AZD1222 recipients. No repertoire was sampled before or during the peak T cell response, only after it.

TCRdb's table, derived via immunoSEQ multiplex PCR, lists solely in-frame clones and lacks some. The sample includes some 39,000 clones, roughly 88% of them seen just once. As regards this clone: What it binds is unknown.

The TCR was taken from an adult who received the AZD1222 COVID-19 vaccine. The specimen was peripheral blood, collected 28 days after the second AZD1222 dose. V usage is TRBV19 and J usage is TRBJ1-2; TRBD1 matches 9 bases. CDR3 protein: CASSIPGQGMNGYTF. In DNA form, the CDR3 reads TGTGCCAGTAGTATCCCCGGACAGGGGATGAATGGCTACACCTTC.